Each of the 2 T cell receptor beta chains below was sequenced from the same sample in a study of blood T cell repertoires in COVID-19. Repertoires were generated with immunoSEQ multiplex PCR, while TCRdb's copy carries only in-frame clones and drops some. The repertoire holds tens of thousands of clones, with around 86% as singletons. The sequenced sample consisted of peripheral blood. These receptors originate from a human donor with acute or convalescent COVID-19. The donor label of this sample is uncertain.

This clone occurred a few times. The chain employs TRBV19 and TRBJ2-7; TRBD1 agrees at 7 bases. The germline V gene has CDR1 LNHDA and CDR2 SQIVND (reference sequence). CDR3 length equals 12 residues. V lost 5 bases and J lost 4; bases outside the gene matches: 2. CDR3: CASSRDRYEQYF. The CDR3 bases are TGTGCCAGTAGTCGGGACAGATACGAGCAGTACTTC.

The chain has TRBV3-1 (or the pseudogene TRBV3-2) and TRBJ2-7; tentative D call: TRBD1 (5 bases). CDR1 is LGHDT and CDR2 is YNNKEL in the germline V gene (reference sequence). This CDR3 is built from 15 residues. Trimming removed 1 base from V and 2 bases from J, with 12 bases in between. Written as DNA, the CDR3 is TGTGCCAGCAGCCAAGGTCCAGGGCAGACCTACGAGCAGTACTTC. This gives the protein CASSQGPGQTYEQYF.